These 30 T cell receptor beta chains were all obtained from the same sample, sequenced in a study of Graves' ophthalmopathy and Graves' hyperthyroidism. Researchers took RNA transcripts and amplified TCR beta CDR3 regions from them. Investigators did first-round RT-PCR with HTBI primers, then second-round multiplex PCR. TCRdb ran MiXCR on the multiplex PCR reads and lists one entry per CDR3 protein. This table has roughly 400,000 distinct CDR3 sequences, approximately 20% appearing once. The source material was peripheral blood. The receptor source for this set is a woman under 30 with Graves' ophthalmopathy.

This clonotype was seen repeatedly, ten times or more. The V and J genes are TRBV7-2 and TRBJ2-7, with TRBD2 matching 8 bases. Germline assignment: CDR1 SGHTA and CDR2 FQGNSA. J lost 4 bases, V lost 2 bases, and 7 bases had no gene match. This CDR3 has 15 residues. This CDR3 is CASSLSSGSGYEQYF. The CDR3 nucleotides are TGTGCCAGCAGCTTATCCAGCGGGAGCGGGTACGAGCAGTACTTC. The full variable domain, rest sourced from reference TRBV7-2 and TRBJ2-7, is GAGVSQSPSNKVTEKGKDVELRCDPISGHTALYWYRQSLGQGLEFLIYFQGNSAPDKSGLPSDRFSAERTGGSVSTLTIQRTQQEDSAVYLCASSLSSGSGYEQYFGPGTRLTVT.

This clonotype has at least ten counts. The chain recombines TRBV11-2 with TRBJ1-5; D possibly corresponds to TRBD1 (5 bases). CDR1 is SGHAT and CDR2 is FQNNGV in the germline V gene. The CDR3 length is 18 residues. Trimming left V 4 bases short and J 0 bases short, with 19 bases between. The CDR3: CASSSHLRAGYSNQPQHF. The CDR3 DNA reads TGTGCCAGCAGCTCTCACCTCAGGGCAGGTTATAGCAATCAGCCCCAGCATTTT.

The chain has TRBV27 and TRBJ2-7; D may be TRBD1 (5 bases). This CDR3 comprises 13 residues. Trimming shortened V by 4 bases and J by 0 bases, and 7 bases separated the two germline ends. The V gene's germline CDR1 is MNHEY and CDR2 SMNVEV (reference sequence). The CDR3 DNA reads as TGTGCCAGCAGTTCACAGGTCTCCTACGAGCAGTACTTC. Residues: CASSSQVSYEQYF.

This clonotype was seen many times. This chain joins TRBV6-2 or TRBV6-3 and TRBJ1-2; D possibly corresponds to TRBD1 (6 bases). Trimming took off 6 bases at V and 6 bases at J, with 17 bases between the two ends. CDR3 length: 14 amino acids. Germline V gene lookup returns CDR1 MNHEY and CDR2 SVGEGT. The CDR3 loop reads CASSPRRGIHGYTF. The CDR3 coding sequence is TGTGCCAGCAGCCCCCGGAGGGGGATCCATGGCTACACCTTC.

The CDR3 region is CASSPGSEGYTF. The CDR3, as DNA: TGTGCCAGCAGCCCAGGGTCAGAAGGCTACACCTTC. This chain uses TRBV28 with TRBJ1-2, with D possibly being TRBD1 (5 bases). The CDR3 has 12 amino acids. Trimming took off 6 bases at V and 8 bases at J, with 13 bases between the two ends. Germline CDR1 reads MDHEN; CDR2 reads SYDVKM.

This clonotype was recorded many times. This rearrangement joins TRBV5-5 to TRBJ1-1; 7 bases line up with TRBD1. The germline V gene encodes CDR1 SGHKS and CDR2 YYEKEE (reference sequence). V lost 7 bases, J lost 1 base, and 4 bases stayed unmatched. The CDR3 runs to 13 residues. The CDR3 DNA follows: TGTGCCAGCGGGAGACAGGGGAACACTGAAGCTTTCTTT. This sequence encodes CASGRQGNTEAFF.

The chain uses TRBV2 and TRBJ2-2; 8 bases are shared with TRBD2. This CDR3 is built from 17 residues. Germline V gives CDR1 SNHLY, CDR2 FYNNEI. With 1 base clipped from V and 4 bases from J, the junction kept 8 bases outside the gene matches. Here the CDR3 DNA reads TGTGCCAGCAGTGAAGGTGCGGGAGGAATCTTCACCGGGGAGCTGTTTTTT. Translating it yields CASSEGAGGIFTGELFF. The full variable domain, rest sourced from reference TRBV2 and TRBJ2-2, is EPEVTQTPSHQVTQMGQEVILRCVPISNHLYFYWYRQILGQKVEFLVSFYNNEISEKSEIFDDQFSVERPDGSNFTLKIRSTKLEDSAMYFCASSEGAGGIFTGELFFGEGSRLTVL.

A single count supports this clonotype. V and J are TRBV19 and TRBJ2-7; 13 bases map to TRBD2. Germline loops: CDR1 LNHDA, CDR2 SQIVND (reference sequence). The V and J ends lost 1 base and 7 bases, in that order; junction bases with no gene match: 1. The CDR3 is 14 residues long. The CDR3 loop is CASSIGGLAGEQYF. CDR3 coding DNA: TGTGCCAGTAGTATAGGGGGACTAGCGGGAGAGCAGTACTTC.

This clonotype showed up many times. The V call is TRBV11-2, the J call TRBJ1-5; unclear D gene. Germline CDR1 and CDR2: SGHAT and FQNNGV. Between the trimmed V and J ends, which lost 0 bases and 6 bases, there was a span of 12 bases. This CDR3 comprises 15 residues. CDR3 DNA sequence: TGTGCCAGCAGCTTAGAAGCAGGCGGCAGTCAGCCCCAGCATTTT. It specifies CASSLEAGGSQPQHF.

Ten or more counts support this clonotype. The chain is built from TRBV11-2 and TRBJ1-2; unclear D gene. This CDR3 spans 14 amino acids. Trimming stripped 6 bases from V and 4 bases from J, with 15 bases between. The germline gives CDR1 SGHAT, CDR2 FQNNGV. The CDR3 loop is CASSEMTWTYGYTF. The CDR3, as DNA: TGTGCCAGCAGTGAGATGACATGGACCTATGGCTACACCTTC.

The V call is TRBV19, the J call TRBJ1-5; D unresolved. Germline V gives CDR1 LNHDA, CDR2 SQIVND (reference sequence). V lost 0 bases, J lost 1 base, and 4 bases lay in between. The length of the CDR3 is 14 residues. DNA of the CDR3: TGTGCCAGTAGTATAGAACAGAGCAATCAGCCCCAGCATTTT. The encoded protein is CASSIEQSNQPQHF.

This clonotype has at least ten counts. The CDR3 DNA is TGTGCCTTAGGGACAGGGATTTTTTACGAGCAGTACTTC. Translated, it gives CALGTGIFYEQYF. J is TRBJ2-7 and V is TRBV30; 9 nucleotides line up with TRBD1. The CDR3 consists of 13 residues. Trimming at V came to 7 bases and at J to 4 bases, leaving 8 bases not matched to a gene. Germline V lookup: CDR1 GTSNPN, CDR2 SVGIG (reference sequence).

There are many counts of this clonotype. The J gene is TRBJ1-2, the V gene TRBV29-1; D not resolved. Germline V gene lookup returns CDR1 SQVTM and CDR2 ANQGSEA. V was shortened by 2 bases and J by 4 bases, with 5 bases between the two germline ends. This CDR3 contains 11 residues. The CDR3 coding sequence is TGCAGCGTTGAAACACGCTATGGCTACACCTTC. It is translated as CSVETRYGYTF. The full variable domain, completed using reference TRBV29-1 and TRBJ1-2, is SAVISQKPSRDICQRGTSLTIQCQVDSQVTMMFWYRQQPGQSLTLIATANQGSEATYESGFVIDKFPISRPNLTFSTLTVSNMSPEDSSIYLCSVETRYGYTFGSGTRLTVV.

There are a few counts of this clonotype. CDR3 amino acids: CASSEEDTNTGELFF. The CDR3 coding sequence is TGTGCCAGCAGTGAAGAGGACACGAACACCGGGGAGCTGTTTTTT. The chain combines TRBV6-1 with TRBJ2-2; D perhaps matches TRBD1 (5 bases). The CDR3 extends over 15 amino acids. Germline CDR1 and CDR2: MNHNS and SASEGT. Trimming removed 1 base from V and 0 bases from J, with 6 bases in between.

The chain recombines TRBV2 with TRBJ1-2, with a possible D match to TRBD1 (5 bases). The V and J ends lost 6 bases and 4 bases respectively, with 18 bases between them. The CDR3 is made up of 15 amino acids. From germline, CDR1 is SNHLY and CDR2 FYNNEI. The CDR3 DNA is TGTGCCAGCAGCCGACAAAGGGGCGAGGGCTATGGCTACACCTTC. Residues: CASSRQRGEGYGYTF. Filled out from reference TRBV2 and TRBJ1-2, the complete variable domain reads EPEVTQTPSHQVTQMGQEVILRCVPISNHLYFYWYRQILGQKVEFLVSFYNNEISEKSEIFDDQFSVERPDGSNFTLKIRSTKLEDSAMYFCASSRQRGEGYGYTFGSGTRLTVV.

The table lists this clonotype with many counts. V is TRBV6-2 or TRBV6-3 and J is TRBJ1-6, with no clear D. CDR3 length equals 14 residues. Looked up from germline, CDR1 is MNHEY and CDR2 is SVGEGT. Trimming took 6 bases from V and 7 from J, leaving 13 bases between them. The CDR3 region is CASSQTEANSPLHF. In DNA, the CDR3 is TGTGCCAGCAGCCAGACCGAAGCCAATTCACCCCTCCACTTT.

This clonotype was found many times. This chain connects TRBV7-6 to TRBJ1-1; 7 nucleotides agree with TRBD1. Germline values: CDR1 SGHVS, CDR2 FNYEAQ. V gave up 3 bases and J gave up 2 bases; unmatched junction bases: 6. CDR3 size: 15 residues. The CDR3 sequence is CASSFAGGVNTEAFF. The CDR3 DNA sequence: TGTGCCAGCAGCTTTGCAGGGGGAGTTAACACTGAAGCTTTCTTT.

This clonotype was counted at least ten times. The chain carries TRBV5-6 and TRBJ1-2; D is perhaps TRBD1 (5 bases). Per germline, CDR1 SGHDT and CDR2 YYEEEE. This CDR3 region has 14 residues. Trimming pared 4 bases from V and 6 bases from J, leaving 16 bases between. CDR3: CASSGGGVLHGYTF. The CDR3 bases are TGTGCCAGCAGCGGGGGGGGGGTTCTCCATGGCTACACCTTC.

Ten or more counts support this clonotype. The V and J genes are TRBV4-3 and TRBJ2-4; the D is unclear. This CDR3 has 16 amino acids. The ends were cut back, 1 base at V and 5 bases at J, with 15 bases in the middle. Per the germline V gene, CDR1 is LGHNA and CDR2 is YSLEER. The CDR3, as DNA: TGCGCCAGCAGCCAAGGAAACACCGCGACACAAAACATTCAGTACTTC. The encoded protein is CASSQGNTATQNIQYF.

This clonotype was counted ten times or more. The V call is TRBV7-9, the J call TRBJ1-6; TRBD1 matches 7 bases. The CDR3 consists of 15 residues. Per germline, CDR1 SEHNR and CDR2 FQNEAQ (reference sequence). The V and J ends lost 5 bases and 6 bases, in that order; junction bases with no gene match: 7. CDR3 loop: CASSRYRGGNSPLHF. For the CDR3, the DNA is TGTGCCAGCAGCAGGTACAGGGGAGGTAATTCACCCCTCCACTTT.

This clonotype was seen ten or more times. CDR3 region: CASSLGVKDYQETQYF. The CDR3 nucleotides are TGTGCCAGCAGCTTAGGAGTGAAGGACTATCAAGAGACCCAGTACTTC. The chain couples TRBV11-2 to TRBJ2-5; the D gene is possibly TRBD2 (6 bases). V lost 1 base and J lost 2, with 14 bases in between. The germline V gene encodes CDR1 SGHAT and CDR2 FQNNGV. There are 16 residues in the CDR3.

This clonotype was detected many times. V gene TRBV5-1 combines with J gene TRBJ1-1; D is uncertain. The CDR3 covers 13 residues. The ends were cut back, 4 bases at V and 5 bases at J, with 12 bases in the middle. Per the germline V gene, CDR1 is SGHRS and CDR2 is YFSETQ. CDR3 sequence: CASSEGPNTEAFF. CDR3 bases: TGCGCCAGCAGCGAAGGACCGAATACTGAAGCTTTCTTT. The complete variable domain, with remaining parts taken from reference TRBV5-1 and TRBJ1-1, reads KAGVTQTPRYLIKTRGQQVTLSCSPISGHRSVSWYQQTPGQGLQFLFEYFSETQRNKGNFPGRFSGRQFSNSRSEMNVSTLELGDSALYLCASSEGPNTEAFFGQGTRLTVV.

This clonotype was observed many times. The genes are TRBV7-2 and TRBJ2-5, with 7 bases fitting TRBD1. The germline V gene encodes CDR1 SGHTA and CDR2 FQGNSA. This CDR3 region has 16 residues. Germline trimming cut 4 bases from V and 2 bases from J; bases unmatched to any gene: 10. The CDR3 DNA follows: TGTGCCAGCAGCTCCCGTCGGGACAGATTTCAAGAGACCCAGTACTTC. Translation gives CASSSRRDRFQETQYF. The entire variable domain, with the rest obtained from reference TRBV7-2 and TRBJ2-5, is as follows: GAGVSQSPSNKVTEKGKDVELRCDPISGHTALYWYRQSLGQGLEFLIYFQGNSAPDKSGLPSDRFSAERTGGSVSTLTIQRTQQEDSAVYLCASSSRRDRFQETQYFGPGTRLLVL.

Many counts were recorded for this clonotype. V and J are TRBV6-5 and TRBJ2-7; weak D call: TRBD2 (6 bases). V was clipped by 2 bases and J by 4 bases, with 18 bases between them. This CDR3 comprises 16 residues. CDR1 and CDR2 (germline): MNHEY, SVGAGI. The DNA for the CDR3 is TGTGCCAGCAGTTACACCTCGGCGGGGCGGGGTTACGAGCAGTACTTC. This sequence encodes CASSYTSAGRGYEQYF.

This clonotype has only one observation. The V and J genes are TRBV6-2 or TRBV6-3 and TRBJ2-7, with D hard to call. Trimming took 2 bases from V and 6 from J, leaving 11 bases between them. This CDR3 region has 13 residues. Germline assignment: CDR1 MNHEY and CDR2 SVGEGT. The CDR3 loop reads CASSYDGPLEQYF. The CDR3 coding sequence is TGTGCCAGCAGTTACGACGGCCCGCTCGAGCAGTACTTC.

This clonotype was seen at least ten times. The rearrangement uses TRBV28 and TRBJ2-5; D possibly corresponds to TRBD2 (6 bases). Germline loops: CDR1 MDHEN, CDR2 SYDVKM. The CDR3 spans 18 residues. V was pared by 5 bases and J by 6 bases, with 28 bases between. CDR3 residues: CASSQHILAGEDKKTQYF. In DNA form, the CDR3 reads TGTGCCAGCAGTCAACACATACTAGCTGGGGAGGATAAGAAGACCCAGTACTTC.

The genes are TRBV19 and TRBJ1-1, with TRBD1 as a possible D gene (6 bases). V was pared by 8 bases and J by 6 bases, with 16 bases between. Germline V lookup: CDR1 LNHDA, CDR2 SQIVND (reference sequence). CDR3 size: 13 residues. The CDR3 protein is CASRRDNLPEAFF. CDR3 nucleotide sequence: TGTGCCAGTCGCCGGGACAATCTTCCTGAAGCTTTCTTT.

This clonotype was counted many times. Here the CDR3 DNA reads TGTGCCAGCAGTATTTCAGGGGGCGACTATGGCTACACCTTC. It yields the protein CASSISGGDYGYTF. The rearrangement joins TRBV11-2 to TRBJ1-2; TRBD1 matches at 8 bases. The germline gives CDR1 SGHAT, CDR2 FQNNGV. The CDR3 is 14 amino acids. Trimming took 6 bases from V and 3 from J; bases not matched to a gene: 6.

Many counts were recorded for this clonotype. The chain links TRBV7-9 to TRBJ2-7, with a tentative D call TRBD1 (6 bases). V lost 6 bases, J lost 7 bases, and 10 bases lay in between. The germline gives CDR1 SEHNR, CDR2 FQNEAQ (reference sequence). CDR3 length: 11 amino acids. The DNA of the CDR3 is TGTGCCAGCAGGTCGGGGACAGAGCAGTACTTC. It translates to CASRSGTEQYF.

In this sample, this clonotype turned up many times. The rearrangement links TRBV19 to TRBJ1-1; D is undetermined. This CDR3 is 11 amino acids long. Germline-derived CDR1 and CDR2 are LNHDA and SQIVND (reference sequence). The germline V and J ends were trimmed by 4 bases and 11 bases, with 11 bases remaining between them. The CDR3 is CASSKGFGAFF. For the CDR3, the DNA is TGTGCCAGTAGTAAGGGCTTTGGGGCTTTCTTT.